This T cell receptor (beta chain) was obtained from a study of control samples from healthy donors and cancer patients (TCRdb year 2020). Libraries were made using the immunoSEQ multiplex PCR assay. As stored in TCRdb, this immuneACCESS dataset retains in-frame rearrangements with V and J assigned. A fraction of the clones does not appear; measured against another copy, unresolved V genes explain less than half of the discrepancy, and the remainder lacks a known reason. This sample holds about 73,000 clones; roughly 87% were observed only once. The top ten clonotypes cover 3% to 4.5% of the sample. The CDR3, from cysteine to phenylalanine, totals 16 residues. The sequence is cut down to CDR3 DNA, 48 bases in frame from base 1. Looking up the germline V gene yields CDR1 KGHDR and CDR2 SFDVKD. Trimming takes 3 bases from V and 8 bases from J, and the germline ends sit 18 bases apart. This clone was seen just once. No antigen is known for it. No much larger clonotype is one base removed from it; base qualities were not supplied.

The clonotype comes from a woman aged 45-65 years in good health. Sequences were obtained from blood. The chain uses TRBV24-1 and TRBJ2-2; the D gene is perhaps TRBD2, from 6 matching bases. The DNA sequence is as follows: TGTGCCACCAGTGATACCGCGGCAATGGAGGGGGGGGAGCTGTTTTTT. This sequence encodes CATSDTAAMEGGELFF.